This T cell receptor (beta chain) comes out of a study of OX40 agonist ivuxolimab in advanced cancers. Some clones are missing from TCRdb's copy, which holds only in-frame ones; the method was immunoSEQ multiplex PCR. The sample contains tens of thousands of clones, 70% to 90% of which appear only once. CDR3 length equals 15 residues. Germline V gene sequence: CDR1 MDHEN, CDR2 SYDVKM. The V and J ends lost 3 bases and 3 bases, in that order; junction bases with no gene match: 5. This sequence originates from an adult with an advanced solid tumor such as melanoma, head and neck, liver or kidney cancer. The gene calls are TRBV28 and TRBJ1-1, with 9 bases lining up with TRBD1. Sequencing used CD4+ or CD8+ T cells sorted from blood, obtained in a trial of the OX40 agonist ivuxolimab. CDR3 amino acids: CASSFWDRVDTEAFF. The CDR3 DNA follows: TGTGCCAGCAGTTTTTGGGACAGGGTGGACACTGAAGCTTTCTTT.